Sequencing of this TCR beta chain was carried out in a study of CD8 T cells in ankylosing spondylitis. Whole-study findings and limits: Seemingly distinctive of ankylosing spondylitis blood was a TCR beta motif formed by eight highly homologous variants.

From the 5' RACE reads, TCRdb called clonotypes with MiXCR, one entry per CDR3 protein. The table shows approximately 300,000 distinct CDR3 sequences, with around 7.6% occurring only once. This clonotype was recorded many times. The antigen is unknown. The CDR3 spans 13 residues. Trimming removed 7 bases at V and 4 bases at J, with 14 bases between. CDR1 SGHRS and CDR2 YFSETQ come from the germline V gene. Sequencing was done on a sample of blood, either unsorted or a sorted T cell fraction (not recorded which). This chain links TRBV5-1 with TRBJ1-1, with a tentative D call TRBD1 (6 bases). The source is a male donor with ankylosing spondylitis. In nucleotides, the CDR3 is TGCGCCAGCGGCGGGGGGGGGCGCACTGAAGCTTTCTTT. It translates to CASGGGGRTEAFF.